A selection of T cell receptor beta chains follows, all from one sample in a study of blood T cells in healthy people across ages. TCRdb re-derived calls from the 5' RACE reads in MiXCR, one entry per CDR3 protein. The table has 700,000 to 850,000 distinct CDR3 sequences, 50% to 65% seen once. Source material: blood. These receptor sequences come from a man older than 75 in good health. Each CDR3 is given with its conserved first and last residue. Each record gives: CDR3 DNA, CDR3 protein, V gene, D gene, clone size, CDR3 length, J gene. D genes are given only for firm matches. Expanded clones get a size class; other rows say once, few or many, or leave the size out.

cdr3_nt: TGTGCCAGCAGCTTAGGCCCAGCGGCTAGCACAGATACGCAGTATTTT; cdr3_aa: CASSLGPAASTDTQYF; v_call: TRBV11-1; d_call: -; clone_size: -; cdr3_length: 16; j_call: TRBJ2-3
cdr3_nt: TGTGCCAGCAACCCGACTAGTTCCGCCTACGAGCAGTACTTC; cdr3_aa: CASNPTSSAYEQYF; v_call: TRBV6-1; d_call: -; clone_size: -; cdr3_length: 14; j_call: TRBJ2-7
cdr3_nt: TGTGCCAGCAGCCGGGGAGACCAGCCTAACGCAGATACGCAGTATTTT; cdr3_aa: CASSRGDQPNADTQYF; v_call: TRBV12-3/TRBV12-4; d_call: -; clone_size: -; cdr3_length: 16; j_call: TRBJ2-3
cdr3_nt: TGTGCCAGCAGCTTGGGCTTAGAGCTCTACGAGCAGTACTTC; cdr3_aa: CASSLGLELYEQYF; v_call: TRBV5-5; d_call: -; clone_size: once; cdr3_length: 14; j_call: TRBJ2-7
cdr3_nt: TGTGCCAGTACTCCGGGAGGGACGACTTATGGCTACACCTTC; cdr3_aa: CASTPGGTTYGYTF; v_call: TRBV19; d_call: -; clone_size: -; cdr3_length: 14; j_call: TRBJ1-2
cdr3_nt: TGTGCCAGCAGCTTACGGTCTCGGACTAGCGGGACCGATCGATACGCGTATTTT; cdr3_aa: CASSLRSRTSGTDRYAYF; v_call: TRBV7-8; d_call: TRBD2; clone_size: -; cdr3_length: 18; j_call: TRBJ2-3
cdr3_nt: TGTGCCAGCTCACCATCCCTAGCGGGAACGGGTGAGACCCAGTACTTC; cdr3_aa: CASSPSLAGTGETQYF; v_call: TRBV18; d_call: TRBD2; clone_size: -; cdr3_length: 16; j_call: TRBJ2-5
cdr3_nt: TGTGCCAGCACCAGAGGGGGCCGGGAGACCCAGTACTTC; cdr3_aa: CASTRGGRETQYF; v_call: TRBV6-6; d_call: TRBD1; clone_size: -; cdr3_length: 13; j_call: TRBJ2-5
cdr3_nt: TGCGCCAGCAGCTTGGCCGGGCAGCTTCTAGCCAAAAACATTCAGTACTTC; cdr3_aa: CASSLAGQLLAKNIQYF; v_call: TRBV5-1; d_call: -; clone_size: -; cdr3_length: 17; j_call: TRBJ2-4
cdr3_nt: TGCGCCAGCATCAGCAGCGACTACGAGCAGTACTTC; cdr3_aa: CASISSDYEQYF; v_call: TRBV5-1; d_call: -; clone_size: few; cdr3_length: 12; j_call: TRBJ2-7
cdr3_nt: TGTGCCAGCAGTCGCCTCCAGCAGTTCTTC; cdr3_aa: CASSRLQQFF; v_call: TRBV12-3/TRBV12-4; d_call: -; clone_size: once; cdr3_length: 10; j_call: TRBJ2-1
cdr3_nt: TGTGCCAGCAGCTTTATTAAAACAAATCGGGAGACCCAGTACTTC; cdr3_aa: CASSFIKTNRETQYF; v_call: TRBV5-6; d_call: -; clone_size: few; cdr3_length: 15; j_call: TRBJ2-5
cdr3_nt: TGTGCCAGCAGCTTAGTTAAGGGGGAGTACGAGCAGTACTTC; cdr3_aa: CASSLVKGEYEQYF; v_call: TRBV7-8; d_call: -; clone_size: few; cdr3_length: 14; j_call: TRBJ2-7
cdr3_nt: TGTGCCAGCAGCGTTACTAGCGGGAGGACAAATGAGCAGTTCTTC; cdr3_aa: CASSVTSGRTNEQFF; v_call: TRBV9; d_call: TRBD2; clone_size: few; cdr3_length: 15; j_call: TRBJ2-1
cdr3_nt: TGCGCCAGCAGCGAAAGGATCGACGAGCAGTACTTC; cdr3_aa: CASSERIDEQYF; v_call: TRBV10-2; d_call: -; clone_size: once; cdr3_length: 12; j_call: TRBJ2-7
cdr3_nt: TGTGCCAGCACTTTAAGGAGGGGGGGCGACTATGGCTACACCTTC; cdr3_aa: CASTLRRGGDYGYTF; v_call: TRBV2; d_call: -; clone_size: -; cdr3_length: 15; j_call: TRBJ1-2
cdr3_nt: TGTGCCAGCAGTTACTCTTTTACAGGGAATCAGCCCCAGCATTTT; cdr3_aa: CASSYSFTGNQPQHF; v_call: TRBV6-5; d_call: -; clone_size: -; cdr3_length: 15; j_call: TRBJ1-5
cdr3_nt: TGTGCCAGCAGTCCAACAAGCGGGAGGGCCTATTTAGATACGCAGTATTTT; cdr3_aa: CASSPTSGRAYLDTQYF; v_call: TRBV27; d_call: TRBD2; clone_size: -; cdr3_length: 17; j_call: TRBJ2-3
cdr3_nt: TGTGCCAGCAGCCTCGAAGAGACCCGGTACTTC; cdr3_aa: CASSLEETRYF; v_call: TRBV13; d_call: -; clone_size: -; cdr3_length: 11; j_call: TRBJ2-5
cdr3_nt: TGTGCCAGCAGTTACGGATCGGACACAGATACGCAGTATTTT; cdr3_aa: CASSYGSDTDTQYF; v_call: TRBV6-6; d_call: -; clone_size: -; cdr3_length: 14; j_call: TRBJ2-3
cdr3_nt: TGTGCCAGCAGCTTGGTAGACTGGGGTGGCTATGGCTACACCTTC; cdr3_aa: CASSLVDWGGYGYTF; v_call: TRBV5-6; d_call: -; clone_size: -; cdr3_length: 15; j_call: TRBJ1-2
cdr3_nt: TGTGCCAGCTCACGGGACAGGGTCAAGGTTGTGGGGGCCAACGTCCTGACTTTC; cdr3_aa: CASSRDRVKVVGANVLTF; v_call: TRBV25-1; d_call: TRBD1; clone_size: few; cdr3_length: 18; j_call: TRBJ2-6
cdr3_nt: TGCAGCGTTGAAGAGGAGGGAATTAATGAAAAACTGTTTTTT; cdr3_aa: CSVEEEGINEKLFF; v_call: TRBV29-1; d_call: -; clone_size: -; cdr3_length: 14; j_call: TRBJ1-4
cdr3_nt: TGCGCCAGCAGCTTGGTAGGGACACGGAGAGATACGCAGTATTTT; cdr3_aa: CASSLVGTRRDTQYF; v_call: TRBV5-1; d_call: -; clone_size: few; cdr3_length: 15; j_call: TRBJ2-3
cdr3_nt: TGTGCCAGCAGTTTGCCCTTGGCAGGACCCCGGGGCTACACCTTC; cdr3_aa: CASSLPLAGPRGYTF; v_call: TRBV5-5; d_call: -; clone_size: -; cdr3_length: 15; j_call: TRBJ1-2
cdr3_nt: TGTGCCAGCGGCCACTCGGCAGTTACAGTCTACGAGCAGTACTTC; cdr3_aa: CASGHSAVTVYEQYF; v_call: TRBV3-1; d_call: -; clone_size: once; cdr3_length: 15; j_call: TRBJ2-7
cdr3_nt: TGTGCCAGCCTTGCAGGGAGTACCTACGAGCAGTACTTC; cdr3_aa: CASLAGSTYEQYF; v_call: TRBV28; d_call: -; clone_size: -; cdr3_length: 13; j_call: TRBJ2-7
cdr3_nt: TGCAGTGCTAGAGATCCGCGGGGGCAAAGGACCCAGTACTTC; cdr3_aa: CSARDPRGQRTQYF; v_call: TRBV20-1; d_call: -; clone_size: -; cdr3_length: 14; j_call: TRBJ2-5
cdr3_nt: TGTGCCAGCAGCGCGGGCCTCCCGGGGGGCATTCAGTACTTC; cdr3_aa: CASSAGLPGGIQYF; v_call: TRBV7-2; d_call: TRBD2; clone_size: few; cdr3_length: 14; j_call: TRBJ2-4
cdr3_nt: TGTGCCAGCAGTGCGGACAGGGGGCGAGGAGATACGCAGTATTTT; cdr3_aa: CASSADRGRGDTQYF; v_call: TRBV28; d_call: TRBD1; clone_size: -; cdr3_length: 15; j_call: TRBJ2-3
cdr3_nt: TGTGCCAGCAGCCCCGGGACTCTCTCCTACAATGAGCAGTTCTTC; cdr3_aa: CASSPGTLSYNEQFF; v_call: TRBV11-2; d_call: -; clone_size: few; cdr3_length: 15; j_call: TRBJ2-1
cdr3_nt: TGTGCCAGCATCGGGCCAGCGGGCAATGGAGACGCGTATTTT; cdr3_aa: CASIGPAGNGDAYF; v_call: TRBV25-1; d_call: -; clone_size: -; cdr3_length: 14; j_call: TRBJ2-3
cdr3_nt: TGTGCCAGCAGCCGTGGACGGGGGGGCGAGACCCAGTACTTC; cdr3_aa: CASSRGRGGETQYF; v_call: TRBV7-9; d_call: TRBD2; clone_size: -; cdr3_length: 14; j_call: TRBJ2-5